The 17 T cell receptor beta chains reported below all come from one sample, sequenced in a study of T cell responses to AZD1222 COVID-19 vaccine. Here immunoSEQ multiplex PCR was the method, and the copy in TCRdb shows in-frame clones only, minus some. The repertoire holds roughly 120,000 clones, with around nine tenths as singletons. The specimen comprised peripheral blood, sampled 28 days after the second AZD1222 dose. These receptors were obtained from an adult who received the AZD1222 COVID-19 vaccine.

The chain has TRBV5-4 and TRBJ2-3, with 8 bases matching TRBD2. This CDR3 is built from 15 residues. The germline V gene encodes CDR1 SGHNT and CDR2 YYREEE (reference sequence). After removal of 6 bases from V and 2 bases from J, the junction contained 8 bases not matched to a gene. CDR3 amino acids: CASTSGGFTTDTQYF. The CDR3 DNA reads TGTGCCAGCACCTCGGGGGGGTTTACCACAGATACGCAGTATTTT. Complete variable domain (other parts from reference TRBV5-4 and TRBJ2-3): ETGVTQSPTHLIKTRGQQVTLRCSSQSGHNTVSWYQQALGQGPQFIFQYYREEENGRGNFPPRFSGLQFPNYSSELNVNALELDDSALYLCASTSGGFTTDTQYFGPGTRLTVL.

The V gene is TRBV7-9, the J gene TRBJ1-2; 7 bases fit TRBD1. This CDR3 has 15 residues. Germline V gene lookup returns CDR1 SEHNR and CDR2 FQNEAQ (reference sequence). V lost 5 bases, J lost 4 bases, and 10 bases stayed unmatched. The CDR3 region has the DNA TGTGCCAGCAGCCCTCAAGCGGGACAGTTCTATGGCTACACCTTC. Translated: CASSPQAGQFYGYTF.

The CDR3 DNA sequence: TGTGCCAGCAGCGTGGACATCAACACTGAAGCTTTCTTT. This codes for CASSVDINTEAFF. The rearrangement joins TRBV2 to TRBJ1-1, with D maybe TRBD1 (5 bases). CDR1 is SNHLY and CDR2 is FYNNEI in the germline V gene. The CDR3 has 13 residues. Trimming pared 6 bases from V and 2 bases from J, leaving 10 bases between.

This sequence joins TRBV29-1 and TRBJ1-2; D is unclear. V lost 0 bases to trimming and J lost 6 bases, with 5 bases between them. This CDR3 is 11 amino acids long. CDR1 and CDR2 (germline): SQVTM, ANQGSEA. The CDR3, as DNA: TGCAGCGTTGAAGACCGAAATGGCTACACCTTC. Amino acid sequence: CSVEDRNGYTF. The entire variable domain, with the rest obtained from reference TRBV29-1 and TRBJ1-2, is as follows: SAVISQKPSRDICQRGTSLTIQCQVDSQVTMMFWYRQQPGQSLTLIATANQGSEATYESGFVIDKFPISRPNLTFSTLTVSNMSPEDSSIYLCSVEDRNGYTFGSGTRLTVV.

The chain carries TRBV15 and TRBJ2-3; D might be TRBD1 (5 bases). Trimming removed 0 bases from V and 6 bases from J, with 13 bases in between. The CDR3 sequence is 15 residues long. Germline values: CDR1 LNHNV, CDR2 YYDKDF (reference sequence). CDR3 coding DNA: TGTGCCACCAGCAGAGATGCCGCCAGGGCGGATACGCAGTATTTT. It yields the protein CATSRDAARADTQYF.

This clone was detected only once. This chain uses TRBV11-3 with TRBJ2-7; D not certain. CDR3 length: 14 residues. The germline V and J ends were trimmed by 5 bases and 0 bases, with 11 bases remaining between them. CDR1 and CDR2 from the germline V gene are SGHNT and YENEEA. CDR3 DNA: TGTGCCAGCAGCCCCCATCGGGCCTCCTACGAGCAGTACTTC. Translation: CASSPHRASYEQYF.

This clone was detected only once. This chain uses TRBV24-1 with TRBJ2-2; D uncertain. Looked up from germline, CDR1 is KGHDR and CDR2 is SFDVKD. Trimming shortened V by 2 bases and J by 2 bases, and 8 bases separated the two germline ends. The length of the CDR3 is 15 residues. In DNA, the CDR3 is TGTGCCACCAGTGATTCGTCTTACAACACCGGGGAGCTGTTTTTT. This codes for CATSDSSYNTGELFF.

The chain carries TRBV30 and TRBJ1-4; the D is unclear. Germline lookup yields CDR1 GTSNPN and CDR2 SVGIG (reference sequence). V dropped 0 bases and J dropped 4 bases, with 12 bases sitting between them. The CDR3 runs to 15 residues. The CDR3 reads CAWSVGLNYNEKLFF. The CDR3 DNA is TGTGCCTGGAGTGTAGGCCTTAATTATAATGAAAAACTGTTTTTT.

The chain has TRBV2 and TRBJ2-3; 9 bases map to TRBD2. Germline CDR1 SNHLY, CDR2 FYNNEI. The CDR3 length is 17 residues. The J segment lost 0 bases and the V segment lost 7 bases, leaving 11 bases of the junction unmatched. The chain's CDR3 is CASILARLAASTDTQYF. The CDR3, as DNA: TGTGCCAGCATTCTCGCTCGACTAGCGGCTAGCACAGATACGCAGTATTTT.

CDR3 bases: TGTGCCAGCAGCCTCGGGTGGTCGAGCACAGATACGCAGTATTTT. Its protein product is CASSLGWSSTDTQYF. The V call is TRBV11-3, the J call TRBJ2-3; D gene unclear. The ends were cut back, 5 bases at V and 0 bases at J, with 12 bases in the middle. The CDR3 runs 15 residues. CDR1 and CDR2 from the germline V gene are SGHNT and YENEEA.

The gene calls are TRBV19 and TRBJ1-4; the match to TRBD1 covers 8 bases. CDR1 LNHDA and CDR2 SQIVND come from the germline V gene (reference sequence). The CDR3 is made up of 17 amino acids. The V gene end was trimmed by 6 bases and the J gene end by 4 bases; junction bases not matched to a gene: 13. The CDR3 spells CASRPGQGNPGNEKLFF. In DNA form, the CDR3 reads TGTGCCAGTAGACCCGGACAGGGAAACCCCGGTAATGAAAAACTGTTTTTT.

The chain employs TRBV18 and TRBJ1-2; D is ambiguous. The CDR3 sequence is 13 residues long. The V gene's germline CDR1 is KGHSH and CDR2 LQKENI. V was shortened by 0 bases and J by 5 bases, with 7 bases between the two germline ends. The CDR3 DNA is TGTGCCAGCTCACCACCCGCAGCTTATGGCTACACCTTC. It is translated as CASSPPAAYGYTF.

J is TRBJ2-1 and V is TRBV5-1; 9 positions match TRBD2. J was trimmed by 6 bases and V by 4 bases; bases with no gene match: 8. The CDR3 runs to 15 residues. Looked up from germline, CDR1 is SGHRS and CDR2 is YFSETQ. This CDR3 is CASSDVGTSINEQFF. CDR3 DNA sequence: TGCGCCAGCAGCGACGTCGGGACTAGCATCAATGAGCAGTTCTTC.

The chain joins TRBV29-1 to TRBJ2-5, with D tentatively TRBD1 (5 bases). The CDR3 runs to 12 residues. The germline V gene has CDR1 SQVTM and CDR2 ANQGSEA. Trimming took 4 bases from V and 5 from J, leaving 11 bases between them. Written as DNA, the CDR3 is TGCAGCGTTGCGGGCCCAGGGGAGACCCAGTACTTC. Translated, it gives CSVAGPGETQYF.

The rearrangement links TRBV15 to TRBJ1-5, with D perhaps matching TRBD1 (6 bases). Trimming stripped 2 bases from V and 5 bases from J, with 16 bases between. The CDR3 spans 16 residues. CDR1 is LNHNV, CDR2 YYDKDF, per germline (reference sequence). The CDR3 spells CATSRSAGTFDQPQHF. As DNA, the CDR3 is TGTGCCACCAGCAGATCCGCCGGGACATTCGATCAGCCCCAGCATTTT.

V usage is TRBV18 and J usage is TRBJ2-5; D possibly corresponds to TRBD2 (6 bases). V was clipped by 3 bases and J by 4 bases, with 15 bases between them. Looked up from germline, CDR1 is KGHSH and CDR2 is LQKENI. CDR3 size: 15 residues. The CDR3 here is CASSPFRRAGETQYF. The CDR3 DNA is TGTGCCAGCTCACCCTTCCGGAGGGCCGGAGAGACCCAGTACTTC.

This clone was observed a single time. The chain has TRBV2 and TRBJ1-5; the D is unclear. Trimming left V 1 base short and J 6 bases short, with 7 bases between. Germline V gene sequence: CDR1 SNHLY, CDR2 FYNNEI. The CDR3 spans 13 residues. In DNA, the CDR3 is TGTGCCAGCAGTGAAGGGGTAGTTCAGCCCCAGCATTTT. Translation gives CASSEGVVQPQHF. The complete variable domain, with remaining parts taken from reference TRBV2 and TRBJ1-5, reads EPEVTQTPSHQVTQMGQEVILRCVPISNHLYFYWYRQILGQKVEFLVSFYNNEISEKSEIFDDQFSVERPDGSNFTLKIRSTKLEDSAMYFCASSEGVVQPQHFGDGTRLSIL.